The TCR beta chain under discussion was sequenced for a study of blood T cell repertoires in COVID-19. As handled by the study authors: Reference gene primer amplification gave estimated nucleated cell counts. Here immunoSEQ multiplex PCR was the method, and the copy in TCRdb shows in-frame clones only, minus some. The DNA was the basis for D and trimming; V, J and clone size are from that table. This sample has 90,000 to 100,000 clones, with around 85% found just once. This clone appeared once. The V gene's germline CDR1 is SGHKS and CDR2 YYEKEE (reference sequence). The V and J ends lost 4 bases and 4 bases respectively, with 12 bases between them. The CDR3 loop spans 14 amino acids.

The receptor's source is an older woman with COVID-19, enrolled during active disease. The sample consisted of peripheral blood. The V call is TRBV5-5, the J call TRBJ1-5; D remains unclear. The CDR3 DNA reads as TGTGCCAGCAGCCCAGAATGGCCTAATCAGCCCCAGCATTTT. Encoded protein: CASSPEWPNQPQHF.